The T cell receptor (beta chain) under discussion was sequenced for a study of Ad26.COV2.S vaccination and SARS-CoV-2 variants. Whole-study findings and limits: Compared with placebo recipients, vaccine recipients had higher spike-specific TCR breadth. It is possible that the TCR breadth and depth analyses underestimated the total T cell responses.

The germline V gene has CDR1 MGHDK and CDR2 SYGVNS. The CDR3 consists of 14 residues. With 4 bases removed from V and 4 bases from J, the gap between germline ends came to 13 bases. This clone was detected only once. Its antigen is unidentified. Treatment noted: 15 to 20 received Ad26.COV2.S at low or high dose, single or two shots; several received placebo; per-sample allocation not given. Material that was analyzed had been drawn on day 63 after the first vaccine or placebo injection. In the vaccine, an Ad26 vector expressed the SARS-CoV-2 spike of the Wuhan strain. The repertoire was sequenced with immunoSEQ multiplex PCR; TCRdb's copy has only in-frame clones and lacks some. Altogether 380,000 or so clones are present, roughly nine tenths being singletons, with the ten largest covering around 6.6%.

The receptor was derived from a person aged 18 to 65 who received the Ad26.COV2.S COVID-19 vaccine or a placebo. The sample was peripheral blood, taken in a trial of Ad26.COV2.S vaccine versus placebo. The J gene is TRBJ2-5, the V gene TRBV25-1; tentative D call: TRBD1 (6 bases). The chain's CDR3 is CASSVRGLAETQYF. CDR3 nucleotide sequence: TGTGCCAGCAGTGTCAGGGGCCTAGCAGAGACCCAGTACTTC. Combining the CDR3 with reference TRBV25-1 and TRBJ2-5 gives the whole variable domain EADIYQTPRYLVIGTGKKITLECSQTMGHDKMYWYQQDPGMELHLIHYSYGVNSTEKGDLSSESTVSRIRTEHFPLTLESARPSHTSQYLCASSVRGLAETQYFGPGTRLLVL.